These 28 T cell receptor beta chains share one sample of origin, sequenced in a study of neurological immune-mediated disorders. From the 5' RACE reads, TCRdb called clonotypes with MiXCR, one entry per CDR3 protein. The sample lists tens of thousands of distinct CDR3 sequences, 3% to 3.5% seen once, with about 5.4% in the top ten. Sequenced: PBMCs. Source of these receptors: a middle-aged man with multiple sclerosis.

The table lists this clonotype with many counts. CDR3 sequence (DNA): TGTGCCAGCAGCTTGGCCGGGGCTAGCCGTGAGACCCAGTACTTC. It codes for CASSLAGASRETQYF. The V call is TRBV5-6, the J call TRBJ2-5; D may match TRBD1 or TRBD2 (5 bases each). Germline V CDR1 and CDR2: SGHDT, YYEEEE. There are 15 residues in the CDR3. Trimming took 0 bases from V and 5 from J, leaving 14 bases between them.

This clonotype was seen many times. This chain joins TRBV7-6 and TRBJ1-1; TRBD1 matches at 7 bases. Germline V gene lookup returns CDR1 SGHVS and CDR2 FNYEAQ. Losses at the gene ends were 5 bases for V and 4 bases for J; bases not matched to a gene: 4. The length of the CDR3 is 13 residues. The CDR3 region has the DNA TGTGCCAGCAGCGTTGGACAGGCCACTGAAGCTTTCTTT. Protein product: CASSVGQATEAFF.

This clonotype occurred many times. The V and J genes are TRBV29-1 and TRBJ2-4, with D uncertain. Per germline, CDR1 SQVTM and CDR2 ANQGSEA. V shed 7 bases and J shed 7 bases, with 11 bases lying between them. This CDR3 is 11 amino acids long. The CDR3 here is CSGTLMNIQYF. DNA of the CDR3: TGCAGCGGTACTTTAATGAACATTCAGTACTTC.

About this clonotype itself: A much larger clone differs by one base, so this may be a read error. The V gene is TRBV5-1, the J gene TRBJ2-3; no reliable D call. The CDR3 is made up of 16 amino acids. CDR1 and CDR2 from the germline V gene are SGHRS and YFSETQ. V lost 4 bases to trimming and J lost 2 bases, with 17 bases between them. CDR3 nucleotides: TGCGCCAGCAGCCTGGCCCCGCTAGGGATCACAGATACGCAGTATTTT. Amino acid sequence: CASSLAPLGITDTQYF.

The table lists this clonotype with many counts. The V and J genes are TRBV10-3 and TRBJ2-7; 15 nucleotides line up with TRBD2. The CDR3 is made up of 17 amino acids. CDR1 is ENHRY and CDR2 is SYGVKD in the germline V gene. Unmatched junction bases numbered 8, after V lost 5 bases and J lost 3 bases. The CDR3 DNA reads as TGTGCCATCAGTCCATTGGGACTAGCGGGGGGTTTCTACGAGCAGTACTTC. This sequence encodes CAISPLGLAGGFYEQYF.

This clonotype was counted many times. The chain has TRBV20-1 and TRBJ1-6, with 7 bases matching TRBD1. Trimming at V came to 6 bases and at J to 8 bases, leaving 4 bases not matched to a gene. CDR1 and CDR2 from the germline V gene are DFQATT and SNEGSKA (reference sequence). The CDR3 length is 12 residues. This CDR3 is CSAVTGDSPLHF. The CDR3, as DNA: TGCAGTGCCGTCACAGGGGATTCACCCCTCCACTTT.

This clonotype was found many times. The genes are TRBV9 and TRBJ2-7, with no clear D. This CDR3 is built from 12 residues. CDR1 and CDR2 (germline): SGDLS, YYNGEE. V was shortened by 3 bases and J by 4 bases, with 8 bases between the two germline ends. The DNA of the CDR3 is TGTGCCAGCAGCGCGACGGGTTACGAGCAGTACTTC. Translated: CASSATGYEQYF. Combining the CDR3 with reference TRBV9 and TRBJ2-7 gives the whole variable domain DSGVTQTPKHLITATGQRVTLRCSPRSGDLSVYWYQQSLDQGLQFLIQYYNGEERAKGNILERFSAQQFPDLHSELNLSSLELGDSALYFCASSATGYEQYFGPGTRLTVT.

This clonotype showed up many times. This chain joins TRBV5-1 and TRBJ2-7; D ambiguous. The V end lost 0 bases, the J end lost 0 bases, and 4 bases lay between the germline ends. This CDR3 comprises 13 residues. Per the germline V gene, CDR1 is SGHRS and CDR2 is YFSETQ. The CDR3 protein is CASSLVPSYEQYF. CDR3 bases: TGCGCCAGCAGCTTGGTACCCTCCTACGAGCAGTACTTC.

In its sample, this clonotype was seen many times. This chain links TRBV9 with TRBJ1-4; 7 bases align to TRBD1. This CDR3 has 15 amino acids. Trimming at V came to 3 bases and at J to 3 bases, leaving 5 bases not matched to a gene. Germline-derived CDR1 and CDR2 are SGDLS and YYNGEE. CDR3 protein: CASSGQTGPNEKLFF. DNA of the CDR3: TGTGCCAGCAGCGGCCAGACAGGGCCTAATGAAAAACTGTTTTTT.

Many counts were recorded for this clonotype. The J gene is TRBJ2-2, the V gene TRBV7-6; 8 bases align to TRBD2. Germline lookup yields CDR1 SGHVS and CDR2 FNYEAQ. Trimming took 4 bases from V and 4 from J; bases not matched to a gene: 5. This CDR3 has 15 residues. The CDR3 spells CASSSGGGGTGELFF. The CDR3 coding sequence is TGTGCCAGCAGCTCCGGGGGGGGAGGCACCGGGGAGCTGTTTTTT.

Turning to this clonotype: A much more abundant neighbour one base away suggests this may be a read error. The V gene is TRBV5-1, the J gene TRBJ2-2, with D tentatively TRBD1 or TRBD2 (5 bases each). V lost 3 bases, J lost 0 bases, and 9 bases lay in between. The CDR3 has 15 amino acids. From germline, CDR1 is SGHRS and CDR2 YFSETQ. The CDR3 sequence: CASSSGTTNTGELFF. The CDR3 nucleotides read TGCGCCAGCAGCTCCGGGACGACGAACACCGGGGAGCTGTTTTTT.

This clonotype has at least ten counts. The rearrangement uses TRBV18 and TRBJ2-5; 8 bases fit TRBD1. The CDR3 spans 15 residues. After removal of 3 bases from V and 5 bases from J, the junction contained 8 bases not matched to a gene. Germline V gene sequence: CDR1 KGHSH, CDR2 LQKENI. The CDR3 here is CASSPRSTGVETQYF. DNA for the CDR3: TGTGCCAGCTCACCGCGATCGACAGGGGTGGAGACCCAGTACTTC.

This clonotype showed up just a few times. Just one base apart from a much larger clone, this may be a read error. V gene TRBV20-1 combines with J gene TRBJ2-3, with D possibly being TRBD2 (5 bases). This CDR3 has 14 amino acids. Trimming removed 5 bases at V and 7 bases at J, with 19 bases between. Germline V gene sequence: CDR1 DFQATT, CDR2 SNEGSKA (reference sequence). The CDR3 is CSAGEKGTMNTQYF. The DNA for the CDR3 is TGCAGTGCTGGGGAGAAGGGAACCATGAATACGCAGTATTTT.

This clonotype has ten or more counts. This chain links TRBV5-1 with TRBJ2-1; D is unresolved. Germline CDR1 reads SGHRS; CDR2 reads YFSETQ. The CDR3 consists of 14 residues. Between the trimmed V and J ends, which lost 2 bases and 4 bases, there was a span of 10 bases. The CDR3 DNA follows: TGCGCCAGCAGCTTCGAGCGTGGTTACAATGAGCAGTTCTTC. It translates to CASSFERGYNEQFF.

This clonotype was picked up many times. CDR3 in DNA: TGTGCCAGCATGAGCGGGTACGAGCAGTACTTC. This codes for CASMSGYEQYF. This chain links TRBV7-9 with TRBJ2-7; a weak D match, TRBD2 (6 bases). V was shortened by 7 bases and J by 4 bases, with 8 bases between the two germline ends. CDR1 and CDR2 from the germline V gene are SEHNR and FQNEAQ (reference sequence). The length of the CDR3 is 11 residues. The whole variable domain, remainder taken from reference TRBV7-9 and TRBJ2-7, is DTGVSQNPRHKITKRGQNVTFRCDPISEHNRLYWYRQTLGQGPEFLTYFQNEAQLEKSRLLSDRFSAERPKGSFSTLEIQRTEQGDSAMYLCASMSGYEQYFGPGTRLTVT.

This clonotype has a count of ten or more. The rearrangement links TRBV29-1 to TRBJ2-1; D is perhaps TRBD2 (6 bases). There are 11 residues in the CDR3. The V end was cut by 3 bases, the J end by 12 bases, with 12 bases between. Germline values: CDR1 SQVTM, CDR2 ANQGSEA. CDR3 protein: CSVDRGSGQFF. The CDR3 DNA sequence: TGCAGCGTTGACCGGGGGTCCGGGCAGTTCTTC.

This clonotype was seen ten or more times. The J gene is TRBJ1-1, the V gene TRBV20-1; D unclear. Germline assignment: CDR1 DFQATT and CDR2 SNEGSKA (reference sequence). V lost 8 bases and J 1 base, leaving 17 bases between the germline ends. This CDR3 region has 14 residues. CDR3 bases: TGCAGTCCCAAGACGGTGACGTCGAACACTGAAGCTTTCTTT. It specifies CSPKTVTSNTEAFF.

This clonotype was seen many times. The gene calls are TRBV12-3 or TRBV12-4 and TRBJ2-5, with TRBD1 as a possible D gene (5 bases). There are 15 residues in the CDR3. Trimming took off 2 bases at V and 4 bases at J, with 14 bases between the two ends. The CDR3 loop reads CASSLSRDYAETQYF. The DNA of the CDR3 is TGTGCCAGCAGTTTAAGCAGGGATTATGCAGAGACCCAGTACTTC.

Many counts were recorded for this clonotype. V and J are TRBV20-1 and TRBJ2-3, with TRBD2 matching over 9 bases. The CDR3 totals 18 residues. The V gene end was trimmed by 0 bases and the J gene end by 2 bases; junction bases not matched to a gene: 12. Per the germline V gene, CDR1 is DFQATT and CDR2 is SNEGSKA (reference sequence). The CDR3 is CSARDITAAGGVTDTQYF. DNA of the CDR3: TGCAGTGCTAGAGATATCACGGCGGCGGGGGGGGTCACAGATACGCAGTATTTT.

This clonotype was found a few times. This chain joins TRBV21-1 and TRBJ2-7; the DNA was not compared with TRBD1, the D call given in the table. TRBV21-1 is labeled a pseudogene. This CDR3 region has 19 residues. Written as DNA, the CDR3 is TGTGCCAGCAGCAAATTCAAGAGTTGCGGCCGGGACAACTCCTACGAGCAGTACTTC. It is translated as CASSKFKSCGRDNSYEQYF.

This clonotype has at least ten counts. This sequence joins TRBV5-1 and TRBJ1-1; 7 bases align to TRBD1. V was pared by 0 bases and J by 0 bases, with 2 bases of the junction left unmatched. Germline V gene data show CDR1 as SGHRS and CDR2 as YFSETQ. The CDR3 runs to 15 residues. The CDR3 spells CASSLGTGMNTEAFF. CDR3 in DNA: TGCGCCAGCAGCTTGGGGACAGGAATGAACACTGAAGCTTTCTTT.

This clonotype came up many times. The chain couples TRBV7-9 to TRBJ1-6; D gene unclear. Trimming shortened V by 1 base and J by 7 bases, and 8 bases separated the two germline ends. The V gene's germline CDR1 is SEHNR and CDR2 FQNEAQ (reference sequence). The CDR3 extends over 14 amino acids. The CDR3 DNA is TGTGCCAGCAGCTTAGTTGACGGGAATTCACCCCTCCACTTT. This encodes CASSLVDGNSPLHF.

This clonotype was seen at least ten times. The J gene is TRBJ1-2, the V gene TRBV6-6, with 10 positions matching TRBD1. Losses at the gene ends were 5 bases for V and 0 bases for J; bases not matched to a gene: 6. This CDR3 has 16 residues. The germline gives CDR1 MNHNY, CDR2 SVGAGI (reference sequence). CDR3 residues: CASSLTGGAANYGYTF. The CDR3 DNA sequence: TGTGCCAGCAGTCTGACAGGGGGCGCGGCTAACTATGGCTACACCTTC.

This clonotype was recorded many times. J is TRBJ1-6 and V is TRBV24-1; perhaps TRBD1 as D (5 bases). The CDR3 covers 14 residues. Germline CDR1 is KGHDR and CDR2 is SFDVKD. The V end was cut by 7 bases, the J end by 6 bases, with 12 bases between. The CDR3 reads CATRRWGSNSPLHF. The CDR3 nucleotides read TGTGCCACCAGGAGATGGGGCAGTAATTCACCCCTCCACTTT.

The sample holds many counts of this clonotype. The chain couples TRBV5-1 to TRBJ2-5; D assignment may be TRBD1 or TRBD2 (5 bases each). The CDR3 has 14 amino acids. Germline CDR1 SGHRS, CDR2 YFSETQ. Trimming took 4 bases from V and 2 from J, leaving 12 bases between them. CDR3 sequence: CASSLVRGQETQYF. For the CDR3, the DNA is TGCGCCAGCAGCCTGGTGAGGGGACAAGAGACCCAGTACTTC. Full variable domain (missing parts from reference TRBV5-1 and TRBJ2-5): KAGVTQTPRYLIKTRGQQVTLSCSPISGHRSVSWYQQTPGQGLQFLFEYFSETQRNKGNFPGRFSGRQFSNSRSEMNVSTLELGDSALYLCASSLVRGQETQYFGPGTRLLVL.

This clonotype was recorded many times. The chain uses TRBV6-1 and TRBJ1-6; no clear D. The CDR3 extends over 13 amino acids. Germline V CDR1 and CDR2: MNHNS, SASEGT. Trimming cost V 7 bases and J 10 bases, with 14 bases left between them. The CDR3 coding sequence is TGTGCCAGCAAAGAAGGAAGAAGGTCACCCCTCCACTTT. Its translation: CASKEGRRSPLHF.

This clonotype occurred many times. V gene TRBV20-1 combines with J gene TRBJ2-7; no firm D call. The CDR3 length is 14 residues. Trimming pared 1 base from V and 3 bases from J, leaving 13 bases between. Germline CDR1 DFQATT, CDR2 SNEGSKA (reference sequence). The CDR3 nucleotides are TGCAGTGCTAGAGCGACTGCTTTCGGCTACGAGCAGTACTTC. It translates to CSARATAFGYEQYF.

Turning to this clonotype: A much larger clone differs from this one at a single base, so this may be a read error. The genes are TRBV7-6 and TRBJ2-7, with TRBD2 as a possible D gene (5 bases). This CDR3 has 13 amino acids. Germline values: CDR1 SGHVS, CDR2 FNYEAQ. The CDR3 sequence: CTSSFGDSYEQYF. The CDR3 DNA reads as TGTACCAGCAGCTTCGGGGACTCCTACGAGCAGTACTTC.